This T cell receptor beta chain was documented in a study of early T cells in non-severe SARS-CoV-2 infection (dated by TCRdb to the early 2020s). Regarding the complete study: Because TCR sequencing was done on bulk RNA from unsorted whole blood, the alpha and beta chains could not be paired.

Paper-wide results and their limitations: VDJdb matching was skewed toward anti-spike CD8 responses and likely underestimated virus-specific expansions by missing private and CD4 specificities.

As concerns this clonotype: The antigen this receptor binds is unknown. Base qualities are not provided; no much larger clone lies one nucleotide away.

The protocol used for the library was 5' RACE. Reads for this sample came from a NextSeq 500. To correct for sequencing error and PCR bias, the TCR library protocol tagged individual cDNA molecules with unique molecular identifiers. Both TCR alpha and beta chains were sequenced, and tight co-correlation was observed between alpha and beta sequence abundances in each sample. The published analysis was carried out like this. Decombinator V4 was used to annotate TCR sequences for V gene, J gene and CDR3. TCRs were defined as expanded if a significant change between any two time points was detected under a Poisson model with p below 0.0001. TCR abundances were normalised to the total number of TCRs sequenced in each sample and reported as counts per million. VDJdb, accessed on 1 November 2021, was searched for TCRs annotated for CMV, EBV and SARS-CoV-2, and TCRs annotated for more than one antigen were excluded. TCRdb redid the processing of the public reads, applying fastp at Q25 and MiXCR, and retained in-frame beta chains. Rows matching on CDR3 protein sequence are summarized as one entry with the most common DNA and genes. The V and J calls reflect TCRdb's pipeline rather than the authors' work. Here the sample has under 45,000 distinct CDR3 sequences; about 7.4% occur a single time. 9.5% to 15% of the sample is in the top ten clones.

A case-control design nested within a healthcare worker cohort in London, UK, was used, with weekly nasopharyngeal swab PCR tests and blood sampling performed. Healthcare workers were recruited between 23 and 31 March 2020, during the week of the UK lockdown, and were followed weekly for up to about 15 weeks. The receptor comes from an adult who was a healthcare worker with PCR-confirmed SARS-CoV-2 infection or an uninfected control (not recorded which). Sequenced material: whole blood, taken at baseline.

The CDR3 region has the sequence CAISDLNTIYF. The DNA sequence is TGTGCCATCAGTGATTTAAACACCATATATTTT. The chain is encoded by TRBV10-3 joined to TRBJ1-3; the D segment cannot be called with confidence. From cysteine to phenylalanine, the CDR3 is 11 amino acids long. The sequence is cut down to CDR3 DNA, 33 bases in frame from base 1. CDR1 is given as ENHRY and CDR2 as SYGVKD, both from the germline V gene. V is clipped by 3 bases and J by 6 bases, and the sequence between their germline boundaries is 3 bases long.